These 13 T cell receptor beta chains share one sample of origin, sequenced in a study of T cells after yellow fever vaccination. TCRdb redid the calling of the 5' RACE reads with MiXCR, one entry per CDR3 protein. The table records a few hundred thousand distinct CDR3 sequences, roughly a sixth of them present only once. The starting material was PBMCs, obtained less than 6 days after the first yellow fever vaccination. These receptors all come from a man between 18 and 29 years old who received the YFV17D yellow fever vaccine.

This clonotype was counted a few times. This chain joins TRBV10-3 and TRBJ2-1, with D unresolved. The CDR3 is 14 amino acids. Deletions cut 5 bases from V and 0 bases from J, with 8 bases between. Germline assignment: CDR1 ENHRY and CDR2 SYGVKD. The CDR3 DNA reads TGTGCCATCAGTAAACAGAGCTCCTACAATGAGCAGTTCTTC. Translated, it gives CAISKQSSYNEQFF.

This clonotype has a handful of counts. The genes are TRBV11-2 and TRBJ1-6, with no clear D. This CDR3 has 12 residues. V shed 5 bases and J shed 11 bases, with 10 bases lying between them. The germline V gene has CDR1 SGHAT and CDR2 FQNNGV. The CDR3 here is CASSGDTAPLHF. DNA for the CDR3: TGTGCCAGCAGCGGAGATACGGCACCCCTCCACTTT.

The rearrangement links TRBV12-5 to TRBJ2-1; 7 nucleotides line up with TRBD2. The V and J ends lost 9 bases and 7 bases, in that order; junction bases with no gene match: 6. This CDR3 spans 12 amino acids. CDR1 and CDR2 (germline): LGHNT, FRNRAP. CDR3 DNA sequence: TGTGCTAGCGCGGGGGAAGGGAATGAGCAGTTCTTC. Translation gives CASAGEGNEQFF.

This chain links TRBV6-7 with TRBJ2-7; D possibly matches TRBD1 or TRBD2 (5 bases each). TRBV6-7 belongs to the ORF category, with a function that is uncertain. Trimming left V 0 bases short and J 0 bases short, with 15 bases between. The CDR3 extends over 17 amino acids. The CDR3 DNA follows: TGTGCCAGCAGTTACTCGATTCCGGGGCCCAGCTCCTACGAGCAGTACGTC. Translating it yields CASSYSIPGPSSYEQYV.

This clonotype showed up just a few times. The rearrangement uses TRBV6-2 or TRBV6-3 and TRBJ1-5, with D unresolved. With 6 bases removed from V and 0 bases from J, the gap between germline ends came to 6 bases. The CDR3 extends over 13 amino acids. The germline V gene has CDR1 MNHEY and CDR2 SVGEGT. CDR3 bases: TGTGCCAGCAGAGGTCATAGCAATCAGCCCCAGCATTTT. The encoded protein is CASRGHSNQPQHF.

The genes are TRBV14 and TRBJ2-7, with TRBD1 identical over 9 bases. Trimming cost V 1 base and J 11 bases; bases outside gene matches: 3. This CDR3 is built from 12 residues. Germline lookup yields CDR1 SGHDN and CDR2 FVKESK. CDR3 loop: CASSQGRDREYV. The CDR3 bases are TGTGCCAGCAGCCAAGGCCGGGACAGGGAGTACGTC.

The table lists this clonotype with a few counts. V usage is TRBV5-1 and J usage is TRBJ2-3; 9 nucleotides line up with TRBD2. The CDR3 contains 16 residues. Germline CDR1 reads SGHRS; CDR2 reads YFSETQ. V shed 4 bases, J shed 2 bases, and the junction held 8 bases outside the gene matches. CDR3 nucleotide sequence: TGCGCCAGCAGCCCTCCGCGGGGGGGCACCACAGATACGCAGTATTTT. Translating gives CASSPPRGGTTDTQYF.

The chain employs TRBV29-1 and TRBJ1-2; D gene uncertain. CDR1 and CDR2 (germline): SQVTM, ANQGSEA. V was trimmed by 1 base and J by 4 bases, leaving 13 bases between them. The CDR3 totals 14 residues. CDR3: CSVEVKDLLYGYTF. The CDR3 coding sequence is TGCAGCGTTGAAGTGAAAGACTTACTCTATGGCTACACCTTC.

The chain uses TRBV5-4 and TRBJ2-2; perhaps TRBD1 as D (7 bases). This CDR3 has 16 amino acids. CDR1 is SGHNT, CDR2 YYREEE, per germline (reference sequence). V lost 2 bases and J 7 bases, leaving 18 bases between the germline ends. The CDR3 sequence is CASSLVHQGGGGELFF. CDR3 DNA: TGTGCCAGCAGCTTAGTCCACCAGGGGGGTGGCGGGGAGCTGTTTTTT. Using reference TRBV5-4 and TRBJ2-2 for the parts outside the CDR3, the full variable domain is ETGVTQSPTHLIKTRGQQVTLRCSSQSGHNTVSWYQQALGQGPQFIFQYYREEENGRGNFPPRFSGLQFPNYSSELNVNALELDDSALYLCASSLVHQGGGGELFFGEGSRLTVL.

This clonotype was picked up a small number of times. The V gene is TRBV6-1, the J gene TRBJ2-6; possibly TRBD1 for D (5 bases). Trimming shortened V by 6 bases and J by 5 bases, and 17 bases separated the two germline ends. The CDR3 has 16 amino acids. Germline V gene sequence: CDR1 MNHNS, CDR2 SASEGT. In nucleotides, the CDR3 is TGTGCCAGCAGAACCACCTCAGGGAAGCGGGCCAACGTCCTGACTTTC. It is translated as CASRTTSGKRANVLTF.

The rearrangement uses TRBV4-1 and TRBJ1-1; no clear D gene. This CDR3 contains 14 residues. V lost 5 bases and J 1 base, leaving 11 bases between the germline ends. Looked up from germline, CDR1 is MGHRA and CDR2 is YSYEKL. The CDR3 here is CASSSQDGNTEAFF. The CDR3 region has the DNA TGCGCCAGCAGCTCCCAGGACGGGAACACTGAAGCTTTCTTT.

The chain is built from TRBV7-9 and TRBJ2-1; D might be TRBD2 (7 bases). Germline V CDR1 and CDR2: SEHNR, FQNEAQ (reference sequence). V lost 6 bases and J lost 4, with 19 bases in between. CDR3 length: 16 amino acids. The CDR3 spells CASRAGHTSFYNEQFF. The CDR3 DNA is TGTGCCAGCAGAGCGGGACATACTTCTTTTTACAATGAGCAGTTCTTC.

There are a few counts of this clonotype. The V and J genes are TRBV12-3 or TRBV12-4 and TRBJ1-6; D perhaps matches TRBD1 (5 bases). CDR3 length: 14 residues. Trimming cost V 6 bases and J 10 bases, with 16 bases left between them. CDR3 region: CASRTTGGGSPLHF. The CDR3, as DNA: TGTGCCAGCAGAACTACAGGAGGAGGATCACCCCTCCACTTT.